These T cell receptor beta chains were read from a single sample in a study of cytomegalovirus exposure and HLA in healthy donors. Generated by immunoSEQ multiplex PCR, the TCRdb table keeps only in-frame clones and is missing some. This sample has under 200,000 clones, with over 70% found just once. Material: PBMCs. The source of these receptors is a woman aged 25-40 years in good health and CMV-seronegative. The CDR3 runs from the conserved cysteine through the conserved F or W. The order of the fields is D gene, clone size, J gene, V gene, CDR3 DNA, CDR3 protein. D genes are given only for firm matches. Some rows mark clone size as missing; the rest say once, few, many or name a class of expanded clone.

D gene: -; clone size: once; J gene: TRBJ1-6; V gene: TRBV6-6; CDR3 DNA: TGTGCCACGTCGATAACAGGGATTGTCTCACCCCTCCACTTT; CDR3 protein: CATSITGIVSPLHF
D gene: -; clone size: -; J gene: TRBJ1-3; V gene: TRBV7-2; CDR3 DNA: TGTGCCAGCAGCTTAGGCAGCTCTGGAAACACCATATATTTT; CDR3 protein: CASSLGSSGNTIYF
D gene: TRBD2; clone size: -; J gene: TRBJ2-1; V gene: TRBV5-6; CDR3 DNA: TGTGCCAGCAGCTTGGCCCAGGCTAGCGGGTTCAATGAGCAGTTCTTC; CDR3 protein: CASSLAQASGFNEQFF
D gene: TRBD1; clone size: few; J gene: TRBJ1-5; V gene: TRBV6-5; CDR3 DNA: TGTGCCAGCAGTTCCCAGGGGGCCGGGGGTAAGCAGCCCCAGCATTTT; CDR3 protein: CASSSQGAGGKQPQHF
D gene: -; clone size: -; J gene: TRBJ2-7; V gene: TRBV2; CDR3 DNA: TGTGCCAGCAGTGACCAGGGGACCCTCTACGAGCAGTACTTC; CDR3 protein: CASSDQGTLYEQYF
D gene: TRBD2; clone size: -; J gene: TRBJ2-5; V gene: TRBV19; CDR3 DNA: TGTGCCAGTAGTATGGGACTAGCGGGGGGTCAAGAGACCCAGTACTTC; CDR3 protein: CASSMGLAGGQETQYF
D gene: TRBD1; clone size: once; J gene: TRBJ2-1; V gene: TRBV5-4; CDR3 DNA: TGTGCCAGCAGGGTCAAAGGACAGGGGGCGTATGAGCAGTTCTTC; CDR3 protein: CASRVKGQGAYEQFF
D gene: -; clone size: -; J gene: TRBJ2-3; V gene: TRBV18; CDR3 DNA: TGTGCCAGCTCACCGGACAGACATACGCAGTATTTT; CDR3 protein: CASSPDRHTQYF
D gene: -; clone size: once; J gene: TRBJ2-5; V gene: TRBV6-5; CDR3 DNA: TGTGCCAGCAGTTACGGACAGATAGAGACCCAGTACTTC; CDR3 protein: CASSYGQIETQYF
D gene: -; clone size: few; J gene: TRBJ1-1; V gene: TRBV6-6; CDR3 DNA: TGTGCCAGCAGTTACGGAGGGATTGAAGCTTTCTTT; CDR3 protein: CASSYGGIEAFF
D gene: -; clone size: -; J gene: TRBJ1-2; V gene: TRBV5-1; CDR3 DNA: TGCGCCAGCAGTCCCGAGAGCTATGGCTACACCTTC; CDR3 protein: CASSPESYGYTF
D gene: TRBD2; clone size: -; J gene: TRBJ2-5; V gene: TRBV15; CDR3 DNA: TGTGCCACCAGCAGACCGAGAGGGCTAGCGGGGGGGGATGAGACCCAGTACTTC; CDR3 protein: CATSRPRGLAGGDETQYF
D gene: -; clone size: -; J gene: TRBJ2-2; V gene: TRBV14; CDR3 DNA: TGTGCCAGCAGCCGGCATCCCGGGGTGAACACCGGGGAGCTGTTTTTT; CDR3 protein: CASSRHPGVNTGELFF
D gene: -; clone size: -; J gene: TRBJ2-1; V gene: TRBV11-2; CDR3 DNA: TGTGCCAGCAGCCTCTCTGGCGGGGGCCCTTACAATGAGCAGTTCTTC; CDR3 protein: CASSLSGGGPYNEQFF
D gene: -; clone size: -; J gene: TRBJ1-5; V gene: TRBV2; CDR3 DNA: TGTGCCAGCAGTGAAACGGGACAAAATCAGCCCCAGCATTTT; CDR3 protein: CASSETGQNQPQHF
D gene: TRBD2; clone size: -; J gene: TRBJ2-2; V gene: TRBV2; CDR3 DNA: TGTGCCAGAGAACCCACACCGGGACTAGGAGGCCCCGGGGAGCTGTTTTTT; CDR3 protein: CAREPTPGLGGPGELFF
D gene: -; clone size: -; J gene: TRBJ1-1; V gene: TRBV28; CDR3 DNA: TGTGCCAGCAGTTTAGGGAGGAACACTGAAGCTTTCTTT; CDR3 protein: CASSLGRNTEAFF
D gene: -; clone size: -; J gene: TRBJ2-1; V gene: TRBV9; CDR3 DNA: TGTGCCAGCAGCGTAGGCGGGGTTAATGAGCAGTTCTTC; CDR3 protein: CASSVGGVNEQFF
D gene: -; clone size: -; J gene: TRBJ1-3; V gene: TRBV4-3; CDR3 DNA: TGCGCCAGCAGCCGGACAGTCGCGAGAGGAAACACCATATATTTT; CDR3 protein: CASSRTVARGNTIYF
D gene: TRBD1; clone size: -; J gene: TRBJ2-3; V gene: TRBV6-1; CDR3 DNA: TGTGCCAGCAGTGATCGGCCCTACAGGGGTCCTACTAGCACAGATACGCAGTATTTT; CDR3 protein: CASSDRPYRGPTSTDTQYF
D gene: -; clone size: -; J gene: TRBJ1-1; V gene: TRBV29-1; CDR3 DNA: TGCAGCGTTGAAGACTTAGGGCAGGGTCAAGCCTTCTTT; CDR3 protein: CSVEDLGQGQAFF
D gene: TRBD1; clone size: -; J gene: TRBJ1-2; V gene: TRBV10-2; CDR3 DNA: TGCGCCAGTCGACAGGGGGCGCATAACTATGGCTACACCTTC; CDR3 protein: CASRQGAHNYGYTF
D gene: -; clone size: -; J gene: TRBJ2-7; V gene: TRBV15; CDR3 DNA: TGTGCCACCAGCTTACGACAGGAATTGCCCTACGAGCAGTACTTC; CDR3 protein: CATSLRQELPYEQYF
D gene: -; clone size: few; J gene: TRBJ1-3; V gene: TRBV25-1; CDR3 DNA: TGTGCCAGCAGTGAATACGCTGGAAACACCATATATTTT; CDR3 protein: CASSEYAGNTIYF
D gene: TRBD1; clone size: -; J gene: TRBJ1-2; V gene: TRBV27; CDR3 DNA: TGTGCCAGCAGTTTATTCCAGGGGGCTAGGGGTGGCTACACCTTC; CDR3 protein: CASSLFQGARGGYTF
D gene: -; clone size: -; J gene: TRBJ1-1; V gene: TRBV7-9; CDR3 DNA: TGTGCCAGCAGCTTAGTTGGCAGGGACACTGAAGCTTTCTTT; CDR3 protein: CASSLVGRDTEAFF
D gene: -; clone size: -; J gene: TRBJ2-5; V gene: TRBV28; CDR3 DNA: TGTGCCAGCAGCCCATCACAAGAGACCCAGTACTTC; CDR3 protein: CASSPSQETQYF
D gene: -; clone size: -; J gene: TRBJ2-7; V gene: TRBV28; CDR3 DNA: TGTGCCAGCAACCCGGGGGGCCCCTACGAGCAGTACTTC; CDR3 protein: CASNPGGPYEQYF
D gene: TRBD2; clone size: -; J gene: TRBJ2-3; V gene: TRBV10-3; CDR3 DNA: TGTGCCATCGGCTTGGCCGGGGGGGCCAGTGATACGCAGTATTTT; CDR3 protein: CAIGLAGGASDTQYF
D gene: -; clone size: -; J gene: TRBJ1-5; V gene: TRBV2; CDR3 DNA: TGTGCCAGCAGTGTAATGCCAGGGTCAAATCAGCCCCAGCATTTT; CDR3 protein: CASSVMPGSNQPQHF
D gene: -; clone size: -; J gene: TRBJ2-6; V gene: TRBV30; CDR3 DNA: TGTGCCTTTTCGTTAGGGAGCTCTGGGGCCAACGTCCTGACTTTC; CDR3 protein: CAFSLGSSGANVLTF
D gene: -; clone size: -; J gene: TRBJ2-5; V gene: TRBV5-1; CDR3 DNA: TGCGCCAGCAGCGCGGGACCGTCACAAGAGACCCAGTACTTC; CDR3 protein: CASSAGPSQETQYF
D gene: -; clone size: -; J gene: TRBJ2-3; V gene: TRBV2; CDR3 DNA: TGTGCCAGCAAAGCAGGCTGGGGGGCAGATACGCAGTATTTT; CDR3 protein: CASKAGWGADTQYF
D gene: -; clone size: -; J gene: TRBJ1-5; V gene: TRBV5-1; CDR3 DNA: TGCGCCAGCAGAGACGGAACTACCGGTAATCAGCCCCAGCATTTT; CDR3 protein: CASRDGTTGNQPQHF
D gene: TRBD1; clone size: once; J gene: TRBJ2-2; V gene: TRBV18; CDR3 DNA: TGTGCCAGCTCACCCTCGACAGGGGGCGACACCGGGGAGCTGTTTTTT; CDR3 protein: CASSPSTGGDTGELFF
D gene: TRBD2; clone size: -; J gene: TRBJ2-5; V gene: TRBV19; CDR3 DNA: TGTGCCAGTAGTACGGCTAGCGGGGACCAAGAGACCCAGTACTTC; CDR3 protein: CASSTASGDQETQYF
D gene: -; clone size: once; J gene: TRBJ1-4; V gene: TRBV18; CDR3 DNA: TGTGCCAGCTCACAGACACCAACTAATGAAAAACTGTTTTTT; CDR3 protein: CASSQTPTNEKLFF
D gene: -; clone size: -; J gene: TRBJ1-2; V gene: TRBV29-1; CDR3 DNA: TGCAGCGTTTATTCTGGGACATTCTATGGCTACACCTTC; CDR3 protein: CSVYSGTFYGYTF
D gene: TRBD1; clone size: -; J gene: TRBJ2-2; V gene: TRBV6-6; CDR3 DNA: TGTGCCAGCATCCGTCGGACAGGGGAGGCCGGGGAGCTGTTTTTT; CDR3 protein: CASIRRTGEAGELFF
D gene: -; clone size: -; J gene: TRBJ1-6; V gene: TRBV27; CDR3 DNA: TGTGCCAGCAGTTTCTGGGGAGGGAGAAATTCACCCCTCCACTTT; CDR3 protein: CASSFWGGRNSPLHF
D gene: -; clone size: -; J gene: TRBJ2-4; V gene: TRBV5-1; CDR3 DNA: TGCGCCAGCAGCGGACAATCTCAGAACATTCAGTACTTC; CDR3 protein: CASSGQSQNIQYF
D gene: TRBD2; clone size: -; J gene: TRBJ2-2; V gene: TRBV2; CDR3 DNA: TGTGCCAGCAGTCCGAGGGAGGGCACCGGGGAGCTGTTTTTT; CDR3 protein: CASSPREGTGELFF
D gene: -; clone size: -; J gene: TRBJ1-2; V gene: TRBV13; CDR3 DNA: TGTGCCAGCAGTTTTCCAAGGGCCGACGGGGATAAGAGCTATGGCTACACCTTC; CDR3 protein: CASSFPRADGDKSYGYTF
D gene: TRBD1; clone size: -; J gene: TRBJ2-7; V gene: TRBV28; CDR3 DNA: TGTGCCAGCAGAGGGTCGGACAGGGTAAGGGACTACGAGCAGTACTTC; CDR3 protein: CASRGSDRVRDYEQYF
D gene: -; clone size: once; J gene: TRBJ1-5; V gene: TRBV19; CDR3 DNA: TGTGCCAGTAAACAGTCAGGGTTTCAGCCCCAGCATTTT; CDR3 protein: CASKQSGFQPQHF
D gene: TRBD2; clone size: -; J gene: TRBJ2-3; V gene: TRBV2; CDR3 DNA: TGTGCCAGCAACCGACTAGCGGGGGCCTTAGATACGCAGTATTTT; CDR3 protein: CASNRLAGALDTQYF
D gene: -; clone size: once; J gene: TRBJ1-5; V gene: TRBV14; CDR3 DNA: TGTGCCAGCAGCCAACGCAGGGGAGTTGGCAATCAGCCCCAGCATTTT; CDR3 protein: CASSQRRGVGNQPQHF
D gene: TRBD1; clone size: -; J gene: TRBJ1-4; V gene: TRBV7-2; CDR3 DNA: TGTGCCAGCAGCCGACAGGGATCCAGAGAAAAACTGTTTTTT; CDR3 protein: CASSRQGSREKLFF
D gene: -; clone size: -; J gene: TRBJ1-2; V gene: TRBV27; CDR3 DNA: TGTGCCAGCGCCACAAGGGGCTATGGCTACACCTTC; CDR3 protein: CASATRGYGYTF
D gene: -; clone size: -; J gene: TRBJ1-2; V gene: TRBV6-5; CDR3 DNA: TGTGCCAGCACCTACCCAGGGTCCTATGGCTACACCTTC; CDR3 protein: CASTYPGSYGYTF
D gene: TRBD1; clone size: -; J gene: TRBJ1-2; V gene: TRBV19; CDR3 DNA: TGTGCCAGTAGTCCCCTCCGGGACAGGGGGCTGAGCTATGGCTACACCTTC; CDR3 protein: CASSPLRDRGLSYGYTF
D gene: TRBD1; clone size: -; J gene: TRBJ1-1; V gene: TRBV19; CDR3 DNA: TGTGCCAGTAGACACAGGGGGCTCGGCACTGAAGCTTTCTTT; CDR3 protein: CASRHRGLGTEAFF
D gene: -; clone size: -; J gene: TRBJ1-5; V gene: TRBV28; CDR3 DNA: TGTGCCAGCAGCACGAGGGTCAGCAATCAGCCCCAGCATTTT; CDR3 protein: CASSTRVSNQPQHF
D gene: -; clone size: -; J gene: TRBJ1-4; V gene: TRBV28; CDR3 DNA: TGTGCCAGCAGGTTATCAGGGTCGGGTGAAAAACTGTTTTTT; CDR3 protein: CASRLSGSGEKLFF
D gene: -; clone size: -; J gene: TRBJ1-2; V gene: TRBV4-1; CDR3 DNA: TGCGCCAGCAGCCAAGAAACCGGTACTAACTATGGCTACACCTTC; CDR3 protein: CASSQETGTNYGYTF
D gene: TRBD2; clone size: -; J gene: TRBJ2-1; V gene: TRBV11-2; CDR3 DNA: TGTGCCAGCAGCTTAGTGGGAATGGGCGGGGGGACCTACAATGAGCAGTTCTTC; CDR3 protein: CASSLVGMGGGTYNEQFF
D gene: TRBD1; clone size: -; J gene: TRBJ2-5; V gene: TRBV10-2; CDR3 DNA: TGCGCCAGCACTTCCGACAGGGGGCAAGAGACCCAGTACTTC; CDR3 protein: CASTSDRGQETQYF
D gene: TRBD2; clone size: -; J gene: TRBJ2-5; V gene: TRBV15; CDR3 DNA: TGTGCCACCAGCAGAGATATACTAGCGGGGGGGCCAGAGACCCAGTACTTC; CDR3 protein: CATSRDILAGGPETQYF
D gene: -; clone size: -; J gene: TRBJ1-1; V gene: TRBV5-6; CDR3 DNA: TGTGCCAGCAGCTATGACAGGTCTACTGAAGCTTTCTTT; CDR3 protein: CASSYDRSTEAFF
D gene: -; clone size: few; J gene: TRBJ1-1; V gene: TRBV7-9; CDR3 DNA: TGTGCCAGCAGCTCGGGACTGCTGAACACTGAAGCTTTCTTT; CDR3 protein: CASSSGLLNTEAFF